Listed here are 8 T cell receptor beta chains from one sample, sequenced in a study of Graves' ophthalmopathy and Graves' hyperthyroidism. Amplified material comprised TCR beta CDR3 regions derived from RNA transcripts. RT-PCR in the first round used HTBI primers; a second-round multiplex PCR followed. In TCRdb, the multiplex PCR reads were re-called with MiXCR into one record per CDR3 protein. The sample carries about 480,000 distinct CDR3 sequences, approximately 14% recorded once. Sequencing was done on a sample of blood. The receptors originated from a woman in her twenties or thirties with Graves' ophthalmopathy.

Remarks on this clonotype: This may be a read error: a much more frequent sequence differs by one nucleotide. The chain has TRBV11-1 and TRBJ2-7; TRBD2 might be the D (6 bases). Germline assignment: CDR1 SGHAT and CDR2 FQDESV (reference sequence). This CDR3 has 17 amino acids. Here the CDR3 reads CVSSLSLWRDQTYEQYF. The CDR3 DNA reads TGTGTCAGCAGCCTAAGTCTATGGCGGGACCAAACCTACGAGCAGTACTTC.

This clonotype was recorded at least ten times. The J gene is TRBJ1-3, the V gene TRBV2; D not resolved. The CDR3 spans 14 residues. CDR1 is SNHLY, CDR2 FYNNEI, per germline. Trimming stripped 8 bases from V and 1 base from J, with 12 bases between. The CDR3 spells CASAWVRSGNTIYF. The CDR3 DNA reads TGTGCCAGCGCATGGGTGCGATCTGGAAACACCATATATTTT.

This chain connects TRBV12-3 or TRBV12-4 to TRBJ1-5, with D tentatively TRBD1 (6 bases). Trimming shortened V by 0 bases and J by 6 bases, and 12 bases separated the two germline ends. The CDR3 sequence is 15 residues long. CDR3 in amino acids: CASSLAQGEGQPQHF. The DNA for the CDR3 is TGTGCCAGCAGTTTAGCACAGGGAGAGGGTCAGCCCCAGCATTTT.

V and J are TRBV6-2 or TRBV6-3 and TRBJ2-5; 9 nucleotides line up with TRBD1. Germline trimming cut 7 bases from V and 7 bases from J; bases unmatched to any gene: 16. Germline CDR1 reads MNHEY; CDR2 reads SVGEGT. CDR3 length equals 16 residues. This CDR3 reads CASNLGSTGGDVTQYF. CDR3 nucleotide sequence: TGTGCCAGCAATTTGGGGTCCACAGGGGGCGATGTGACCCAGTACTTC.

The chain links TRBV7-8 to TRBJ2-7; D is tentatively TRBD1 or TRBD2 (5 bases each). The length of the CDR3 is 14 residues. Germline values: CDR1 SGHVS, CDR2 FQNEAQ. Trimming removed 1 base from V and 6 bases from J, with 13 bases in between. CDR3 amino acids: CASSLGDPLGEQYF. The CDR3 DNA reads as TGTGCCAGCAGCTTAGGGGACCCCTTGGGCGAGCAGTACTTC.

This clonotype was found many times. V is TRBV28 and J is TRBJ2-2; D is perhaps TRBD1 (6 bases). Germline V gene sequence: CDR1 MDHEN, CDR2 SYDVKM. V shed 7 bases and J shed 5 bases, with 20 bases lying between them. The length of the CDR3 is 16 residues. In DNA form, the CDR3 reads TGTGCCAGCACTCACTTACCGGGACACCCAACCGGGGAGCTGTTTTTT. Translation: CASTHLPGHPTGELFF.

Worth noting for this clonotype: A much more abundant neighbour one base away suggests this may be a read error. The rearrangement uses TRBV7-9 and TRBJ2-5; TRBD1 might be the D (5 bases). Germline V CDR1 and CDR2: SEHNR, FQNEAQ (reference sequence). This CDR3 is 14 amino acids long. The CDR3 protein is CASSYRFSQETQDF. CDR3 nucleotides: TGTGCCAGCAGCTACAGGTTTTCCCAAGAGACCCAGGACTTC.

The table lists this clonotype with many counts. The chain is built from TRBV7-2 and TRBJ1-3; 9 nucleotides align to TRBD1. V was clipped by 7 bases and J by 4 bases; unmatched bases: 8. CDR3 length equals 15 residues. CDR1 SGHTA and CDR2 FQGNSA come from the germline V gene. CDR3 sequence: CASNQGTGWGNTIYF. The CDR3 coding sequence is TGTGCCAGCAACCAAGGGACAGGGTGGGGAAACACCATATATTTT.